The T cell receptor (beta chain) under discussion was sequenced for a study of cytomegalovirus exposure and HLA in healthy donors. Study-wide results and limits: With further analysis later on, most CMV-associated TCR beta chains appeared HLA-restricted. Within the data, a cluster of highly shared sequence variants was likely a sequencing artifact.

The J segment lost 1 base and the V segment lost 0 bases, leaving 16 bases of the junction unmatched. The CDR3 consists of 20 residues. Per the germline V gene, CDR1 is SGHNT and CDR2 is YYREEE (reference sequence). 13 Jbeta primers and 60 Vbeta primers were used for the PCR. Repertoires were generated with immunoSEQ multiplex PCR, while TCRdb's copy carries only in-frame clones and drops some. Of tens of thousands of clones in the sample, 70% to 90% were seen once. About this clone itself: As yet, its antigen is unknown.

This sequence joins TRBV5-4 and TRBJ2-7; 10 bases are shared with TRBD2. This TCR was recovered from a man aged 18 to 30 in good health and CMV-seronegative. Specimen: PBMCs. CDR3 bases: TGTGCCAGCAGCTTGGGGATCCTGACTAGCGGGCCTTTCACTTCCTACGAGCAGTACTTC. Its protein is CASSLGILTSGPFTSYEQYF.